The 29 T cell receptor beta chains reported below all come from one sample, sequenced in a study of CD8 T cells in ankylosing spondylitis. Study results and limitations: Ankylosing spondylitis blood appeared to be characterized by a TCR beta motif of 8 or 9 highly homologous variants.

In TCRdb, the 5' RACE reads were re-called with MiXCR into one record per CDR3 protein. The table has around 490,000 distinct CDR3 sequences, under 5.5% seen once. Antigen specificity for these receptors is unknown. The sequenced material came from blood, either unsorted or a sorted T cell fraction (not recorded which). The receptor source for this set is a male donor with ankylosing spondylitis.

At least ten counts were recorded for this clonotype. The chain is built from TRBV20-1 and TRBJ2-3; 10 positions match TRBD1. After removal of 4 bases from V and 6 bases from J, the junction contained 10 bases not matched to a gene. The CDR3 loop spans 15 amino acids. CDR1 is DFQATT, CDR2 SNEGSKA, per germline (reference sequence). CDR3 in DNA: TGCAGTGCTATACACGGGACAGGGGTAAAGGATACGCAGTATTTT. Its protein is CSAIHGTGVKDTQYF.

This clonotype was counted many times. This rearrangement joins TRBV6-6 to TRBJ1-1; D gene ambiguous. Germline CDR1 and CDR2: MNHNY and SVGAGI (reference sequence). The CDR3 is 13 residues long. The germline V and J ends were trimmed by 4 bases and 4 bases, with 10 bases remaining between them. The CDR3 region is CASSSTGVTEAFF. In nucleotides, the CDR3 is TGTGCCAGCAGTTCGACCGGGGTCACTGAAGCTTTCTTT.

The sample holds many counts of this clonotype. This rearrangement joins TRBV11-2 to TRBJ2-3, with 8 bases that match TRBD2. Per germline, CDR1 SGHAT and CDR2 FQNNGV. The junction had 6 bases not matched to a gene; V was cut back by 5 bases and J by 11 bases. This CDR3 region has 12 residues. The CDR3 bases are TGTGCCAGCAGCCTCCTTAGCGGGAAGCAGTATTTT. Its protein is CASSLLSGKQYF.

A note on this clonotype: A much larger clonotype is one base distant, so this may be a read error. This chain links TRBV20-1 with TRBJ2-7, with D perhaps TRBD2 (7 bases). The CDR3 runs to 17 residues. Germline CDR1 is DFQATT and CDR2 is SNEGSKA (reference sequence). CDR3 region: CCARDPLVGGGLYEQYF. The DNA for the CDR3 is TGCTGTGCTAGAGATCCACTAGTTGGCGGGGGCCTCTACGAGCAGTACTTC.

The sample holds many counts of this clonotype. The chain recombines TRBV20-1 with TRBJ1-5; D might be TRBD1 (5 bases). The length of the CDR3 is 14 residues. The V and J ends lost 0 bases and 7 bases respectively, with 13 bases between them. Germline lookup yields CDR1 DFQATT and CDR2 SNEGSKA (reference sequence). CDR3 sequence (DNA): TGCAGTGCTAGAGATTTCCAGGGTGGACAGCCCCAGCATTTT. This encodes CSARDFQGGQPQHF.

This clonotype was observed at least ten times. The chain links TRBV5-1 to TRBJ1-2, with D unclear. Germline V gives CDR1 SGHRS, CDR2 YFSETQ. V lost 4 bases to trimming and J lost 5 bases, with 18 bases between them. The CDR3 length is 15 residues. The CDR3 region has the DNA TGCGCCAGCAGCAGAGGCCCCCAGGATGCTTATGGCTACACCTTC. It is translated as CASSRGPQDAYGYTF.

About this clonotype itself: A junction boundary mismatches the germline segment, possibly from a read error. This chain links TRBV20-1 with TRBJ2-7; 8 bases align to TRBD2. There are 13 residues in the CDR3. The germline V gene encodes CDR1 DFQATT and CDR2 SNEGSKA (reference sequence). The CDR3 protein is CSARGLAGAAANF. Here the CDR3 DNA reads TGCAGTGCTAGAGGGCTAGCGGGCGCCGCTGCTAACTTC.

This clonotype was found many times. The chain couples TRBV7-2 to TRBJ1-3, with D unclear. Per germline, CDR1 SGHTA and CDR2 FQGNSA. The V end lost 3 bases, the J end lost 7 bases, and 4 bases lay between the germline ends. The CDR3 runs 11 residues. The CDR3 DNA is TGTGCCAGCAGCTTTACTAACACCATATATTTT. Its protein is CASSFTNTIYF.

The table lists this clonotype with many counts. CDR3 nucleotide sequence: TGTGCCAGCAGCTCAGTAGGTCAGAAGGCCTACGAGCAGTACTTC. This gives the protein CASSSVGQKAYEQYF. V and J are TRBV7-2 and TRBJ2-7; D ambiguous. CDR1 is SGHTA and CDR2 is FQGNSA in the germline V gene. The CDR3 sequence is 15 residues long. Trimming left V 4 bases short and J 2 bases short, with 15 bases between.

This clonotype was seen many times. The rearrangement uses TRBV15 and TRBJ2-5; 7 bases line up with TRBD1. V was pared by 3 bases and J by 4 bases, with 5 bases of the junction left unmatched. This CDR3 has 14 amino acids. CDR1 and CDR2 from the germline V gene are LNHNV and YYDKDF (reference sequence). This CDR3 is CATSRTGILETQYF. In nucleotides, the CDR3 is TGTGCCACCAGCAGGACAGGGATTCTAGAGACCCAGTACTTC.

At least ten counts were recorded for this clonotype. The chain joins TRBV20-1 to TRBJ1-2; no definite D call. There are 10 residues in the CDR3. Germline CDR1 reads DFQATT; CDR2 reads SNEGSKA (reference sequence). The V end lost 5 bases, the J end lost 6 bases, and 7 bases lay between the germline ends. DNA of the CDR3: TGCAGTGCTGGGCGGGATGGCTACACCTTC. It translates to CSAGRDGYTF.

This clonotype was observed many times. The chain is built from TRBV20-1 and TRBJ1-2; the D is unclear. CDR1 is DFQATT and CDR2 is SNEGSKA in the germline V gene (reference sequence). Trimming stripped 3 bases from V and 1 base from J, with 6 bases between. CDR3 length equals 12 residues. The chain's CDR3 is CSASPVNYGYTF. The CDR3 DNA reads as TGCAGTGCTAGCCCGGTTAACTATGGCTACACCTTC.

This clonotype was seen repeatedly, ten times or more. The genes are TRBV5-1 and TRBJ2-7; D is possibly TRBD1 (6 bases). Looked up from germline, CDR1 is SGHRS and CDR2 is YFSETQ. Trimming shortened V by 6 bases and J by 2 bases, and 15 bases separated the two germline ends. The CDR3 has 14 residues. In nucleotides, the CDR3 is TGCGCCAGCACCGCACAGGGTTGGGCCTACGAGCAGTACTTC. Translated, it gives CASTAQGWAYEQYF.

The CDR3 sequence is CSARGGTGGWNEQFF. Written as DNA, the CDR3 is TGCAGTGCTAGAGGAGGGACAGGGGGCTGGAATGAGCAGTTCTTC. The chain combines TRBV20-1 with TRBJ2-1, with 12 bases aligning to TRBD1. V gave up 1 base and J gave up 7 bases; unmatched junction bases: 5. This CDR3 region has 15 residues. Germline values: CDR1 DFQATT, CDR2 SNEGSKA (reference sequence).

This clonotype showed up many times. This chain uses TRBV5-4 with TRBJ2-7, with 7 bases that match TRBD2. The V segment lost 10 bases and the J segment 0 bases; nucleotides outside the gene matches: 7. The CDR3 extends over 13 amino acids. Germline-derived CDR1 and CDR2 are SGHNT and YYREEE (reference sequence). The CDR3 sequence is CAGTGGSSYEQYF. The DNA of the CDR3 is TGTGCCGGTACGGGGGGAAGCTCCTACGAGCAGTACTTC.

This clonotype occurred many times. This sequence joins TRBV28 and TRBJ2-7; possible D gene TRBD1, 5 bases. The germline CDR1 and CDR2 sequences are MDHEN and SYDVKM. Trimming cost V 5 bases and J 2 bases, with 16 bases left between them. CDR3 length: 15 amino acids. CDR3 residues: CASSPSDSRAYEQYF. The CDR3, as DNA: TGTGCCAGCAGTCCATCTGACAGTCGCGCCTACGAGCAGTACTTC.

This clonotype was seen a few times. J is TRBJ2-3 and V is TRBV24-1, with 9 bases fitting TRBD1. The CDR3 has 15 amino acids. With 5 bases clipped from V and 3 bases from J, the junction kept 5 bases outside the gene matches. The germline CDR1 and CDR2 sequences are KGHDR and SFDVKD. DNA of the CDR3: TGTGCCACCAGTGCGGGACAGGGAAGGACAGATACGCAGTATTTT. Translated, it gives CATSAGQGRTDTQYF.

This clonotype was picked up many times. The chain joins TRBV20-1 to TRBJ1-2; D remains unclear. CDR3 length: 17 amino acids. CDR1 is DFQATT, CDR2 SNEGSKA, per germline (reference sequence). Trimming left V 2 bases short and J 1 base short, with 20 bases between. The CDR3 is CSARSLSTEILNYGYTF. CDR3 DNA sequence: TGCAGTGCTAGATCCCTTTCAACGGAGATCCTTAACTATGGCTACACCTTC.

This chain connects TRBV4-1 to TRBJ2-3; 10 bases match TRBD2. Germline loops: CDR1 MGHRA, CDR2 YSYEKL. J gave up 3 bases and V 3 bases, and 9 bases lay outside the gene matches. The CDR3 has 17 amino acids. CDR3 sequence reads: CASSHSFLAGDTDTQYF. The CDR3 bases are TGCGCCAGCAGCCATTCCTTCCTAGCGGGAGATACAGATACGCAGTATTTT.

The gene calls are TRBV3-1 and TRBJ2-7; D could derive from TRBD1 or TRBD2 (5 bases each). Trimming took 4 bases from V and 3 from J, leaving 10 bases between them. The CDR3 sequence is 13 residues long. From germline, CDR1 is LGHDT and CDR2 YNNKEL (reference sequence). The CDR3 loop reads CASSPWDHYEQYF. The CDR3 DNA follows: TGTGCCAGCAGCCCCTGGGACCACTACGAGCAGTACTTC.

This clonotype was counted ten times or more. This chain uses TRBV3-1 with TRBJ2-1; D unresolved. The ends were cut back, 4 bases at V and 0 bases at J, with 13 bases in the middle. This CDR3 is built from 16 residues. Germline CDR1 and CDR2: LGHDT and YNNKEL (reference sequence). The CDR3 DNA follows: TGTGCCAGCAGCCGATCCGCTAGTCTCTCCTACAATGAGCAGTTCTTC. Amino acids: CASSRSASLSYNEQFF.

This clonotype was observed many times. The V and J genes are TRBV20-1 and TRBJ1-1; D possibly corresponds to TRBD1 (5 bases). The CDR3 runs to 12 residues. Trimming cost V 3 bases and J 7 bases, with 12 bases left between them. Germline CDR1 reads DFQATT; CDR2 reads SNEGSKA (reference sequence). The CDR3 here is CSARGGYVEAFF. CDR3 coding DNA: TGCAGTGCTAGGGGGGGTTATGTTGAAGCTTTCTTT.

This clonotype was observed at least ten times. The chain couples TRBV20-1 to TRBJ2-1, with a weak D call TRBD2 (6 bases). Germline V CDR1 and CDR2: DFQATT, SNEGSKA (reference sequence). This CDR3 is 16 amino acids long. The CDR3 sequence: CNIVAVESSSYNEQFF. Here the CDR3 DNA reads TGCAACATCGTAGCGGTAGAGTCTAGCTCCTACAATGAGCAGTTCTTC.

In DNA, the CDR3 is TGTGCCAGCAGGGGGGACACAATCCGGCCCCAGCATTTT. It codes for CASRGDTIRPQHF. The chain couples TRBV2 to TRBJ1-5; perhaps TRBD1 as D (6 bases). Germline loops: CDR1 SNHLY, CDR2 FYNNEI. This CDR3 is built from 13 residues. The germline V and J ends were trimmed by 6 bases and 9 bases, with 15 bases remaining between them.

In its sample, this clonotype was seen many times. The rearrangement uses TRBV20-1 and TRBJ1-2; possibly TRBD1 for D (6 bases). Germline V gene sequence: CDR1 DFQATT, CDR2 SNEGSKA (reference sequence). With 5 bases removed from V and 0 bases from J, the gap between germline ends came to 10 bases. The CDR3 runs to 13 residues. CDR3 residues: CSASDSPNYGYTF. The CDR3 DNA reads as TGCAGTGCTTCGGACAGCCCTAACTATGGCTACACCTTC.

This clonotype was found many times. This chain uses TRBV6-1 with TRBJ1-6, with D unresolved. There are 13 residues in the CDR3. The V end was cut by 3 bases, the J end by 7 bases, with 7 bases between. CDR1 is MNHNS, CDR2 SASEGT, per germline. The CDR3 reads CASSDAANSPLHF. CDR3 DNA sequence: TGTGCCAGCAGTGATGCAGCCAATTCACCCCTCCACTTT.

This clonotype was found many times. The V gene is TRBV7-9, the J gene TRBJ1-1; TRBD1 matches 10 bases. Looked up from germline, CDR1 is SEHNR and CDR2 is FQNEAQ (reference sequence). V dropped 4 bases and J dropped 4; count of bases not matched to a gene: 3. The CDR3 extends over 14 amino acids. The CDR3 coding sequence is TGTGCCAGCAGCTCCGGGACAGGGGCCACTGAAGCTTTCTTT. Translating gives CASSSGTGATEAFF.

Ten or more counts support this clonotype. J is TRBJ1-1 and V is TRBV5-1, with D perhaps TRBD1 (6 bases). Trimming shortened V by 9 bases and J by 0 bases, and 24 bases separated the two germline ends. Germline V CDR1 and CDR2: SGHRS, YFSETQ. The CDR3 is made up of 17 amino acids. The DNA of the CDR3 is TGCGCCACGACCCGAATCCCCGGGACACCAATGAACACTGAAGCTTTCTTT. Protein: CATTRIPGTPMNTEAFF.

This clonotype was found many times. The V gene is TRBV7-8, the J gene TRBJ2-7, with D possibly TRBD2 on 6 matching bases. The CDR3 is 15 amino acids. Germline V CDR1 and CDR2: SGHVS, FQNEAQ. Deletions cut 6 bases from V and 0 bases from J, with 15 bases between. DNA of the CDR3: TGTGCCAGCAGTTTCCTAGACGGGAGCTCCTACGAGCAGTACTTC. Amino acid sequence: CASSFLDGSSYEQYF.